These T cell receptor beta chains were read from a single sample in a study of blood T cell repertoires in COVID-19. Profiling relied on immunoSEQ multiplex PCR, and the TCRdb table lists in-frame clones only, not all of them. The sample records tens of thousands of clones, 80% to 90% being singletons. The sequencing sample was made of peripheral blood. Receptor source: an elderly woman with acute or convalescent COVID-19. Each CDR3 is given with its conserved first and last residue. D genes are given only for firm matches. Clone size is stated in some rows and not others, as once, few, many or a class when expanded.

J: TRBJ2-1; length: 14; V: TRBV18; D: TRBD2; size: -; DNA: TGTGCCAGCTCACCAATACTAGCGCACAATGAGCAGTTCTTC; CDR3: CASSPILAHNEQFF
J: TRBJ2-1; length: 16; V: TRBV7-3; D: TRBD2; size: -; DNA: TGTGCCAGCAGCTTAGAGACTAGCGGGTCCTACAATGAGCAGTTCTTC; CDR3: CASSLETSGSYNEQFF
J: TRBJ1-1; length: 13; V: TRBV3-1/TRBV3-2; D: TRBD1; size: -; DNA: TGTGCCAGCAGCGCGGGACAGGGGCCTGAAGCTTTCTTT; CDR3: CASSAGQGPEAFF
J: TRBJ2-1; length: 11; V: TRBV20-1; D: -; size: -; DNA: TGCAGTGCTAGTCTAAGCAATGAGCAGTTCTTC; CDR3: CSASLSNEQFF
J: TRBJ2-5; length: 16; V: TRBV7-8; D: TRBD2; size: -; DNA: TGTGCCAGCAGCTTAGAACTAGCGGACCTCCAAGAGACCCAGTACTTC; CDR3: CASSLELADLQETQYF
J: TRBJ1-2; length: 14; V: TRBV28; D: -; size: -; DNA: TGTGCCAGCAGCCCAGAAGCGCGGCCGAGGGGCTACACCTTC; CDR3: CASSPEARPRGYTF
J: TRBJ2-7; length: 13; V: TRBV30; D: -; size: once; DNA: TGTGCCTGGGCCGGACAGCACTCCTACGAGCAGTACTTC; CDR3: CAWAGQHSYEQYF
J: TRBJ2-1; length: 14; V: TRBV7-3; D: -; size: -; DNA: TGTGCCAGCAGCCGGGGTGTCCTCTACAATGAGCAGTTCTTC; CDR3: CASSRGVLYNEQFF
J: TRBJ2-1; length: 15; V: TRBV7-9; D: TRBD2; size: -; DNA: TGTGCCAGCAGCCATCTTAGCGGGAGCGGCGATGAGCAGTTCTTC; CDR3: CASSHLSGSGDEQFF
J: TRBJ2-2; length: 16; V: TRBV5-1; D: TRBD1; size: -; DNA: TGCGCCAGCAGCACCGGACAGGGGGCGCCTGACGGGGAGCTGTTTTTT; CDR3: CASSTGQGAPDGELFF
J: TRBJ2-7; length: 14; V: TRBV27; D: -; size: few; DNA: TGTGCCAGCCGATACCAGAGGACAGACGACGAGCAGTACTTC; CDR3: CASRYQRTDDEQYF
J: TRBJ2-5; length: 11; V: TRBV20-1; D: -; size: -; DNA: TGCAGTGCTAGACCCCCGGAGACCCAGTACTTC; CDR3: CSARPPETQYF
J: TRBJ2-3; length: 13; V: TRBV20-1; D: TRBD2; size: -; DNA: TGCAGTGCTAGTACCGGGAGGACAGATACGCAGTATTTT; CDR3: CSASTGRTDTQYF
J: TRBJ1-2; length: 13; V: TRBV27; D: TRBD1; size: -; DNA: TGTGCCAGCTGGGACAGGGGCGGCTATGGCTACACCTTC; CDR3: CASWDRGGYGYTF
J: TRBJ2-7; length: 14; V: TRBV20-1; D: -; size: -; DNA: TGCAGTGCTAGTATTGGGCAGGCTGTCTACGAGCAGTACTTC; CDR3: CSASIGQAVYEQYF
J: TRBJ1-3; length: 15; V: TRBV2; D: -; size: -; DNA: TGTGCCAGCGGCGGAGAGGCGAGCTCTGGAAACACCATATATTTT; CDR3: CASGGEASSGNTIYF
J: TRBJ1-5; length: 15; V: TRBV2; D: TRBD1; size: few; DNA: TGTGCCAGCAGTCCAGTGACAGGGGAGCATCAGCCCCAGCATTTT; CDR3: CASSPVTGEHQPQHF
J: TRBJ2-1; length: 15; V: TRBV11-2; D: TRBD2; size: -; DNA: TGTGCCAGCAGCTTTCACGGGGGGGGCTCGAATGAGCAGTTCTTC; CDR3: CASSFHGGGSNEQFF
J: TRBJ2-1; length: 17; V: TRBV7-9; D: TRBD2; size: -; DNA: TGTGCCAGCAGCTCCAGGACTAGCGGGGCCTCCTACAATGAGCAGTTCTTC; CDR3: CASSSRTSGASYNEQFF
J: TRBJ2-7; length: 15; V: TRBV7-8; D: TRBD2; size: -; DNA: TGTGCCAGCAGCCCGACAGCGGGGGAGCCCTACGAGCAGTACTTC; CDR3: CASSPTAGEPYEQYF
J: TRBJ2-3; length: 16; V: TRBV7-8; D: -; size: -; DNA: TGTGCCAGCAGCTTAGTAGGGGTACGGAGCACAGATACGCAGTATTTT; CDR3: CASSLVGVRSTDTQYF
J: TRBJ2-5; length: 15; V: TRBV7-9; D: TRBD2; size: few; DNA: TGTGCCAGCAGCTTAGGAGAGCGGGACCGGGAGACCCAGTACTTC; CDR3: CASSLGERDRETQYF
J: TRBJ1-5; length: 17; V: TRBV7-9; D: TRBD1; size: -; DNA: TGTGCCAGCAGCGAGGACAGGGGGCCTAATAGCAATCAGCCCCAGCATTTT; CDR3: CASSEDRGPNSNQPQHF
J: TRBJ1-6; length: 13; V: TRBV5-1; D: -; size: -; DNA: TGCGCCAGCAGCTCGCTCAGGGATTCACCCCTCCACTTT; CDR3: CASSSLRDSPLHF
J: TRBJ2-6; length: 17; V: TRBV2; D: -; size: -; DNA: TGTGCCAGCAGAAGGGACACAGGGAGCTCTGGGGCCAACGTCCTGACTTTC; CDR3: CASRRDTGSSGANVLTF
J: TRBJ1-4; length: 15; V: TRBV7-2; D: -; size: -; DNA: TGTGCCAGCAGCTTACAGGGTGCAACTAATGAAAAACTGTTTTTT; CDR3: CASSLQGATNEKLFF
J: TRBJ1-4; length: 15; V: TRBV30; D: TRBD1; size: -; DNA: TGTGCCTGGAGTGTAGATGGACAGGGAGAGGAAAAACTGTTTTTT; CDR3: CAWSVDGQGEEKLFF
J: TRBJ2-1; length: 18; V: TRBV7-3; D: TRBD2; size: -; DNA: TGTGCCAGCAGCTTAATCCCGGTGGGACTAGCGCCCAACAATGAGCAGTTCTTC; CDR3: CASSLIPVGLAPNNEQFF
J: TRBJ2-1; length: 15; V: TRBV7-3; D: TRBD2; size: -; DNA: TGTGCCAGCAGCGATAGCGGGAGCTCCTACAATGAGCAGTTCTTC; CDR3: CASSDSGSSYNEQFF
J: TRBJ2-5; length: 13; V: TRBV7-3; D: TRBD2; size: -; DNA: TGTGCCAGCAGCGTTACCGGGGGGGAGACCCAGTACTTC; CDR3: CASSVTGGETQYF
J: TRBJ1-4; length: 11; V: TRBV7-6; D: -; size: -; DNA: TGTGCCTTCGGGGGGTCCGAAAAACTGTTTTTT; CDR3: CAFGGSEKLFF
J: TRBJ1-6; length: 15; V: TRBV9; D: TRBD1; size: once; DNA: TGTGCCAGCAGCGTGGCGGACAGGGGAACTTCACCCCTCCACTTT; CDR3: CASSVADRGTSPLHF
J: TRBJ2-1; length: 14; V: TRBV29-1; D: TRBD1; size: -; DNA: TGCAGCGGTACACCGGGACAGGGGGCAGGTGAGCAGTTCTTC; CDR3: CSGTPGQGAGEQFF
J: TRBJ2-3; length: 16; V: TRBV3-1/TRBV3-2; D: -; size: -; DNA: TGTGCCAGCAGCCAAAGTGAACTCCCACCCCGCGATACGCAGTATTTT; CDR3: CASSQSELPPRDTQYF
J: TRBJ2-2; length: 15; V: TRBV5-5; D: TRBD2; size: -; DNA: TGTGCCAGCGATCCCCTAGCGGTAAACACCGGGGAGCTGTTTTTT; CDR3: CASDPLAVNTGELFF
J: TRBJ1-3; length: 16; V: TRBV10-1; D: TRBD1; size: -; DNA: TGCGCCAGCAACCGGGACAGGAAAAACTCTGGAAACACCATATATTTT; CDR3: CASNRDRKNSGNTIYF
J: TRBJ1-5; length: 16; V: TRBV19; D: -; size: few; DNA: TGTGCCAGTAGTATAGCCAGCTGGCAGGACAATCAGCCCCAGCATTTT; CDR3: CASSIASWQDNQPQHF
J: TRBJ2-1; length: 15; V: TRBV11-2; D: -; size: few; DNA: TGTGCCAGCAGCTTAGTTGAGGGACTTCAAGGTGAGCAGTTCTTC; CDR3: CASSLVEGLQGEQFF
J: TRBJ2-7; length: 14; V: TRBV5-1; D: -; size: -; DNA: TGCGCCAGCAGCTTGGTTAGCGGACCTTACGAGCAGTACTTC; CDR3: CASSLVSGPYEQYF
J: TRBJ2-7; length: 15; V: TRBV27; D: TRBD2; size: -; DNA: TGTGCCAGCAGTTTAAGGGAGGGGTCCTCCTACGAGCAGTACTTC; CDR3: CASSLREGSSYEQYF
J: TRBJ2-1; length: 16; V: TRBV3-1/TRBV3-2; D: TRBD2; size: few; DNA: TGTGCCAGCAGCCACTCAACTAGCGCGTCCGCGTATGAGCAGTTCTTC; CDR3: CASSHSTSASAYEQFF
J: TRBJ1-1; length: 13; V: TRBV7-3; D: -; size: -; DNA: TGTGCCAGCAGCCAACAGAGGAACACTGAAGCTTTCTTT; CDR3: CASSQQRNTEAFF